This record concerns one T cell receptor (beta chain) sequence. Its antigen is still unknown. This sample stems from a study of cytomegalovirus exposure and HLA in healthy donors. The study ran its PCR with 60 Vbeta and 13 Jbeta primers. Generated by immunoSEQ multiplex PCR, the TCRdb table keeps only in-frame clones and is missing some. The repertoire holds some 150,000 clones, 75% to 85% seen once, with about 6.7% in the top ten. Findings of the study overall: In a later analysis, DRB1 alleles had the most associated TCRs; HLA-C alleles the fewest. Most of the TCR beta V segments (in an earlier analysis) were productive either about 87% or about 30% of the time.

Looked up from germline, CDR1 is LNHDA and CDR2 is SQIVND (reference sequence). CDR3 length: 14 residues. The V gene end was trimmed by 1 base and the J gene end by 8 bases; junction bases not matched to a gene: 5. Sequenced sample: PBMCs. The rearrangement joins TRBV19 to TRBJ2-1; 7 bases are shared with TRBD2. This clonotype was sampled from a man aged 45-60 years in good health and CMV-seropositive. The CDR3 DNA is TGTGCCAGTAGTATAGGAGGGAGGGCCTATGAGCAGTTCTTC. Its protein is CASSIGGRAYEQFF.